This TCR beta chain was sequenced in a study of blood T cell repertoires in COVID-19. The protocol was immunoSEQ multiplex PCR, while the TCRdb copy is restricted to in-frame clones and leaves out a portion. Here the sample spans roughly 190,000 clones, just under 90% being singletons. The clonotype originates from a young man with active or convalescent COVID-19. The material sequenced was peripheral blood.

CDR3 sequence: CASRPGGNNQPQHF. The CDR3 region has the DNA TGTGCCAGCAGACCGGGGGGAAACAATCAGCCCCAGCATTTT. The rearrangement links TRBV6-5 to TRBJ1-5; a weak D match, TRBD1 (5 bases). CDR3 length equals 14 residues. Between the trimmed V and J ends, which lost 6 bases and 3 bases, there was a span of 12 bases. The V gene's germline CDR1 is MNHEY and CDR2 SVGAGI.